This T cell receptor beta chain was sequenced for a study of neurological immune-mediated disorders. The sample holds many counts of this clonotype. TCRdb reanalysed the 5' RACE reads using MiXCR and keeps one entry per CDR3 protein. The data hold 72,000 or so distinct CDR3 sequences, with approximately 17% observed a single time. CDR3 size: 14 residues. Germline lookup yields CDR1 SGHTA and CDR2 FQGNSA. The J segment lost 4 bases and the V segment lost 3 bases, leaving 6 bases of the junction unmatched. The V and J genes are TRBV7-2 and TRBJ2-7; TRBD2 aligns across 7 bases. The material sequenced was PBMCs. The source of this sequence is a woman aged 40 to 50 in good health. The CDR3 bases are TGTGCCAGCAGCTTTGGCGGGCGGGGGTACGAGCAGTACGTC. This translates into CASSFGGRGYEQYV.